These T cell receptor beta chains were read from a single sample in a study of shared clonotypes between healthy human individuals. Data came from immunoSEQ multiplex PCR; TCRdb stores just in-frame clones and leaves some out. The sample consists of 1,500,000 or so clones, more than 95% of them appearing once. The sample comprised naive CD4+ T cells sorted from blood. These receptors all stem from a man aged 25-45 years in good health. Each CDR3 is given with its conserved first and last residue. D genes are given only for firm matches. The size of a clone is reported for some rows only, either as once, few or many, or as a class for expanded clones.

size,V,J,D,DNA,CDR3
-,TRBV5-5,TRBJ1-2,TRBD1,TGTGCCAGCAGCTTGGTGGGACAGGGGGCGCTTGGCTACACCTTC,CASSLVGQGALGYTF
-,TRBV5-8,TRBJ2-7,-,TGTGCCAGCAGCTTGTCAGGCCCCTACGAGCAGTACTTC,CASSLSGPYEQYF
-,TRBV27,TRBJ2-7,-,TGTGCCAGCAGTTTACGGTGGGACAATGAGTACGAGCAGTACTTC,CASSLRWDNEYEQYF
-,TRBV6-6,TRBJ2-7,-,TGTGCCAGCAGTTACTCAAGCGGTTACACCTCCTACGAGCAGTACTTC,CASSYSSGYTSYEQYF
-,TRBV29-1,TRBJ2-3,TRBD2,TGCAGCGTTGCTTGGGGGGGTACGCAGTATTTT,CSVAWGGTQYF
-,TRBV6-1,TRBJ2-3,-,TGTGCCAGCAGTTCTTTCACAGATACGCAGTATTTT,CASSSFTDTQYF
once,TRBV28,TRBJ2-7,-,TGTGCCAGCAGTTCGGTGGGGGAATATTTTAGGTCCTACGAGCAGTACTTC,CASSSVGEYFRSYEQYF
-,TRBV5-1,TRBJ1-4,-,TGCGCCAGCAGCACCGACAGGTCTTACGGTGAAAAACTGTTTTTT,CASSTDRSYGEKLFF
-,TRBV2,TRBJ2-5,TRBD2,TGTGCCAGCACCGACAGACTAGCGGGAGGGGTCCAAGAGACCCAGTACTTC,CASTDRLAGGVQETQYF
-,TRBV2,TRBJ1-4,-,TGTGCCAGCAGTGTCAGCCCAACTAATGAAAAACTGTTTTTT,CASSVSPTNEKLFF
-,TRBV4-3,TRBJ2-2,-,TGCGCCAGCAGCCAAAGCCTTAGGACAGCTACCGGGGAGCTGTTTTTT,CASSQSLRTATGELFF
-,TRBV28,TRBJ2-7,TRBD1,TGTGCCAGCAGACCTGGGACAGGGACTGGATACGAGCAGTACTTC,CASRPGTGTGYEQYF
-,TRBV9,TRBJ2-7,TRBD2,TGTGCCAGCAGCCCCTATAGCGGGCTAGAACCCGCGCAGTACTTC,CASSPYSGLEPAQYF
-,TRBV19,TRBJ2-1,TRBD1,TGTGCCAGTAGTATGGAGACAGGGGATGAGCAGTTCTTC,CASSMETGDEQFF
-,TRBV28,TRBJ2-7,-,TGTGCCAGCACTACAGGGTCCTACGAGCAGTACTTC,CASTTGSYEQYF
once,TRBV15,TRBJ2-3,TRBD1,TGTGCCACCAGCAGAGATGGGACGGGACAGCTCACAGATACGCAGTATTTT,CATSRDGTGQLTDTQYF
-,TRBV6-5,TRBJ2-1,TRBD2,TGTGCCAGCAGTTTCAGGACTAGCGGGAGCTACAATGAGCAGTTCTTC,CASSFRTSGSYNEQFF
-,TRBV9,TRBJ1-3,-,TGTGCCAGCAGTGCAGGGCCTGGAAACACCATATATTTT,CASSAGPGNTIYF
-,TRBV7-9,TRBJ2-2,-,TGTGCCAGCAGCTTAGAGGGCTATACCGGGGAGCTGTTTTTT,CASSLEGYTGELFF
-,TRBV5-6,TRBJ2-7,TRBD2,TGTGCCAGCAGCTTGACCCCACTAGCGGGAGTTTCCTACGAGCAGTACTTC,CASSLTPLAGVSYEQYF
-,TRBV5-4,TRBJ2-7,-,TGTGCCAGCAGCTGGGGCGGGACACCTTACGAGCAGTACTTC,CASSWGGTPYEQYF
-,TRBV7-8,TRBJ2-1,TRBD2,TGTGCCAGCAGCTTAAGGGACCCAGGACGGCTAGCGGGTCCATACAATGAGCAGTTCTTC,CASSLRDPGRLAGPYNEQFF
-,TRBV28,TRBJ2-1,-,TGTGCCAGCAGTTTACCCGGTGGAGGGGAGCAGTTCTTC,CASSLPGGGEQFF
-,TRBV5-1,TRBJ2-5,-,TGCGCCAGCAGCTTGGGGGGAAGGGAGACCCAGTACTTC,CASSLGGRETQYF
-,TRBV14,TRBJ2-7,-,TGTGCCAGCAGCCAAGTTTTCGAGCAGTACTTC,CASSQVFEQYF
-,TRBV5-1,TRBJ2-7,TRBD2,TGCGCCAGCAGCCCCAGACTAGCAGATTCCTACGAGCAGTACTTC,CASSPRLADSYEQYF
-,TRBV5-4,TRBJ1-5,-,TGTGCCAGCAGCTCACAACCCCAGGTGGCACAGGATTATAGCAATCAGCCCCAGCATTTT,CASSSQPQVAQDYSNQPQHF
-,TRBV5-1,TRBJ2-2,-,TGCGCCAGCACCCTCTTGGGGAACGGGGAGCTGTTTTTT,CASTLLGNGELFF
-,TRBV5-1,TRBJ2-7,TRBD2,TGCGCCAGCAGTAGCCCTAGCGGGAGTATCTACGAGCAGTACTTC,CASSSPSGSIYEQYF
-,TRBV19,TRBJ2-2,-,TGTGCCAGTAGTATAGATGGTTCCCGGAACACCGGGGAGCTGTTTTTT,CASSIDGSRNTGELFF
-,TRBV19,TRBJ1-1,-,TGTGCCAGTATCCTAAACACTGAAGCTTTCTTT,CASILNTEAFF
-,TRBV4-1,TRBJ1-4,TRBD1,TGCGCCAGCAGCCAAAGGGACAGATCTAATGAAAAACTGTTTTTT,CASSQRDRSNEKLFF
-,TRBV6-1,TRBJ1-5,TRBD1,TGTGCCAGCAGTGCCGGGACAGGGCCTCAGCCCCAGCATTTT,CASSAGTGPQPQHF
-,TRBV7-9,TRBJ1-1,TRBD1,TGTGCCAGCAGCTTCCCGGGGACAGGGGACACTGAAGCTTTCTTT,CASSFPGTGDTEAFF
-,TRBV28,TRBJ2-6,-,TGTGCCAGCTTCGGGACGCCTTTCTCTGGGGCCAACGTCCTGACTTTC,CASFGTPFSGANVLTF
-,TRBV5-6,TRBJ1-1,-,TGTGCCAGCAGCTTGATGGGACAATCAACTTTCTTT,CASSLMGQSTFF
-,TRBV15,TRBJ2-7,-,TGTGCCACCAGCGGATTCCGTGGTGAGCAGTACTTC,CATSGFRGEQYF
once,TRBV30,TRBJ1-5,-,TGTGCCTGGAAGCCCCCGACAGTTAGCAGCAATCAGCCCCAGCATTTT,CAWKPPTVSSNQPQHF
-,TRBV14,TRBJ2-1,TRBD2,TGTGCCAGCAGCCTCATCCGGACTAGCGGGAGGGTTTACAATGAGCAGTTCTTC,CASSLIRTSGRVYNEQFF
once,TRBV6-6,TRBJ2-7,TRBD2,TGTGCCAGCAGCGCCGGACTAGCGGGACACGAGCAGTACTTC,CASSAGLAGHEQYF
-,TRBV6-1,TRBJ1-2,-,TGTGCCAGCAGTGAATGGGAGACAGGCCTTTATGGCTACACCTTC,CASSEWETGLYGYTF